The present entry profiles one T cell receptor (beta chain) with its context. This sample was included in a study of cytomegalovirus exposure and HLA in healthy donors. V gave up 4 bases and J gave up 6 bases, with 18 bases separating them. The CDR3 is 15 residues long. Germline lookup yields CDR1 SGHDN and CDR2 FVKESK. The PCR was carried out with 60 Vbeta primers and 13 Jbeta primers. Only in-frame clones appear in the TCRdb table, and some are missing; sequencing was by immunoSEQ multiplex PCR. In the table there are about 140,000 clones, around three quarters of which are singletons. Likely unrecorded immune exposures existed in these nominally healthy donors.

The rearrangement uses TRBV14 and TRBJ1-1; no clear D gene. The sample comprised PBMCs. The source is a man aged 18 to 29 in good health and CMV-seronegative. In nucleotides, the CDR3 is TGTGCCAGCAGCCCCCTCGGGGATTCTCGGTCTGAAGCTTTCTTT. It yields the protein CASSPLGDSRSEAFF. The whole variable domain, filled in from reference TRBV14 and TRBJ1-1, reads EAGVTQFPSHSVIEKGQTVTLRCDPISGHDNLYWYRRVMGKEIKFLLHFVKESKQDESGMPNNRFLAERTGGTYSTLKVQPAELEDSGVYFCASSPLGDSRSEAFFGQGTRLTVV.